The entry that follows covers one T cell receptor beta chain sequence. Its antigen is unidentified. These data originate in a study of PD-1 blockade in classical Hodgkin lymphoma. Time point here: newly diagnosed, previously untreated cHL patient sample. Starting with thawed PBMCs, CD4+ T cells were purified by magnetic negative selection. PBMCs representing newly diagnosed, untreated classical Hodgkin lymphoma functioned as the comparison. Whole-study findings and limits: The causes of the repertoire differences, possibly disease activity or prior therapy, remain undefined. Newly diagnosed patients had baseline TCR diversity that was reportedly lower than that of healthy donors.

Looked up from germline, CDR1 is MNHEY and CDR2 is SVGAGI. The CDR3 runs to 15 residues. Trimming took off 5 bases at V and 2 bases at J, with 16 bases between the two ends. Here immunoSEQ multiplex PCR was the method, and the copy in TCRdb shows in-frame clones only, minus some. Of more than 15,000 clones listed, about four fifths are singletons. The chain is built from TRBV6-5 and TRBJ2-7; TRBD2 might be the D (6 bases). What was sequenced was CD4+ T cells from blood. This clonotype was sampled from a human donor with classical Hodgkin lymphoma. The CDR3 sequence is CASSPTLAVTYEQYF. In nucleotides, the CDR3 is TGTGCCAGCAGTCCAACTTTAGCGGTTACCTACGAGCAGTACTTC.